This TCR beta chain comes out of a study of CD8 T cells in ankylosing spondylitis. Overall study results and limits: It appeared that ankylosing spondylitis blood was characterized by a TCR beta motif of roughly 8 highly homologous variants. Reports of some motif variants in reactive arthritis synovial fluid and blood predate this one.

The sample holds a few counts of this clonotype. Its target is not known. TCRdb itself ran the 5' RACE reads through MiXCR, one entry per CDR3 protein. This sample has around 480,000 distinct CDR3 sequences, with under 20% found just once. Germline loops: CDR1 MNHEY, CDR2 SVGEGT. This CDR3 has 16 residues. Trimming took off 0 bases at V and 1 base at J, with 11 bases between the two ends. The specimen sequenced was blood, either unsorted or a sorted T cell fraction (not recorded which). This chain links TRBV6-2 or TRBV6-3 with TRBJ2-3, with D unclear. The clonotype originates from a male donor with ankylosing spondylitis. DNA of the CDR3: TGTGCCAGCAGTTACTCCCGGTTCGCGGGCACAGATACGCAGTATTTT. Its translation: CASSYSRFAGTDTQYF.